These T cell receptor beta chains were read from a single sample in a study of blood T cell repertoires in COVID-19. The data were produced by immunoSEQ multiplex PCR, yet TCRdb's version contains in-frame clones alone and is incomplete. In the table there are roughly 250,000 clones, 80% to 90% of which are singletons. The sample taken for sequencing was PBMCs or T cells enriched from blood (not recorded which). These receptors originate from a woman aged 30 to 39 with acute COVID-19. Each CDR3 is given with its conserved first and last residue. D genes are given only for firm matches. A row's size may be missing; if present it is once, few, many or a size class.

v_gene	len	abundance	d_gene	j_gene	CDR3aa	CDR3nt
TRBV24-1	13	-	-	TRBJ2-3	CATSGTGTDTQYF	TGTGCCACCAGTGGAACTGGCACAGATACGCAGTATTTT
TRBV7-6	18	-	-	TRBJ2-6	CASSLVRGAQSGANVLTF	TGTGCCAGCAGCTTAGTACGGGGGGCGCAGTCTGGGGCCAACGTCCTGACTTTC
TRBV28	12	once	TRBD1	TRBJ1-1	CASRTGETEAFF	TGTGCCAGCAGGACAGGGGAAACTGAAGCTTTCTTT
TRBV19	15	-	TRBD1	TRBJ2-5	CASGGDRGDQETQYF	TGTGCCAGTGGAGGGGACAGGGGGGACCAAGAGACCCAGTACTTC
TRBV9	17	-	TRBD1	TRBJ1-2	CASSVGGDGTGVKGYTF	TGTGCCAGCAGCGTAGGGGGCGATGGGACAGGAGTTAAGGGCTACACCTTC
TRBV5-4	14	-	-	TRBJ2-5	CASSLVGGGRTQYF	TGTGCCAGCAGCTTGGTGGGTGGAGGGAGGACCCAGTACTTC
TRBV2	14	-	TRBD1	TRBJ1-2	CASSAGTGGGGYTF	TGTGCCAGCAGTGCTGGGACAGGGGGAGGTGGCTACACCTTC
TRBV29-1	11	few	-	TRBJ1-2	CSVQEGGGYTF	TGCAGCGTTCAGGAGGGTGGTGGCTACACCTTC
TRBV5-5	12	-	-	TRBJ2-1	CASSPAGNEQFF	TGTGCCAGCAGCCCCGCCGGCAATGAGCAGTTCTTC
TRBV11-2	14	-	-	TRBJ2-7	CASSSDFANYEQYF	TGTGCCAGCAGCTCGGACTTCGCTAATTACGAGCAGTACTTC
TRBV4-1	11	-	-	TRBJ2-3	CASSLGDSQYF	TGCGCCAGCAGCCTCGGGGATTCGCAGTATTTT
TRBV5-1	15	-	TRBD1	TRBJ1-2	CASSLAKTGADGYTF	TGCGCCAGCAGCTTGGCCAAGACAGGGGCAGATGGCTACACCTTC
TRBV10-2	16	-	-	TRBJ1-5	CASSESTGERNQPQHF	TGCGCCAGCAGTGAGTCGACGGGGGAACGAAATCAGCCCCAGCATTTT